One sample yielded the 32 T cell receptor beta chains listed below, sequenced in a study of T cell responses to AZD1222 COVID-19 vaccine. Here immunoSEQ multiplex PCR was the method, and the copy in TCRdb shows in-frame clones only, minus some. The data hold 95,000 to 150,000 clones, with 70% to 90% observed a single time. Sequenced material: peripheral blood, taken on day 0 of AZD1222 vaccination. The receptors were gathered from an adult in good health.

This clone was picked up a small number of times. This chain connects TRBV30 to TRBJ2-7; the match to TRBD2 covers 13 bases. The V gene end was trimmed by 2 bases and the J gene end by 6 bases; junction bases not matched to a gene: 13. The CDR3 loop spans 17 amino acids. Per the germline V gene, CDR1 is GTSNPN and CDR2 is SVGIG (reference sequence). For the CDR3, the DNA is TGTGCCTGGAGTCCCCTTTCCTGGACTAGCGGGAGAGGCGAGCAGTACTTC. Its protein product is CAWSPLSWTSGRGEQYF.

This clone was counted only a few times. The chain combines TRBV7-2 with TRBJ1-4; 8 bases match TRBD1. With 5 bases clipped from V and 6 bases from J, the junction kept 8 bases outside the gene matches. The CDR3 runs to 15 residues. The germline gives CDR1 SGHTA, CDR2 FQGNSA. The CDR3 coding sequence is TGTGCCAGCAGCCCAGGACAGGGCCAGCATGAAAAACTGTTTTTT. Its translation: CASSPGQGQHEKLFF.

The rearrangement links TRBV7-2 to TRBJ1-2; 9 nucleotides match TRBD1. V was clipped by 5 bases and J by 3 bases; unmatched bases: 7. The CDR3 spans 15 residues. In germline, CDR1 is SGHTA, CDR2 FQGNSA. The CDR3 loop reads CASSPGQGPYYGYTF. The CDR3 bases are TGTGCCAGCAGCCCCGGACAGGGGCCATACTATGGCTACACCTTC.

The genes are TRBV27 and TRBJ1-2; 8 bases align to TRBD1. Germline V lookup: CDR1 MNHEY, CDR2 SMNVEV (reference sequence). The CDR3 contains 14 residues. Trimming at V came to 5 bases and at J to 0 bases, leaving 2 bases not matched to a gene. This chain's CDR3 is CASSRDRSNYGYTF. CDR3 sequence (DNA): TGTGCCAGCAGTCGGGACAGGTCTAACTATGGCTACACCTTC.

This chain connects TRBV3-1 (or the pseudogene TRBV3-2) to TRBJ1-1; no definite D call. V was shortened by 4 bases and J by 7 bases, with 10 bases between the two germline ends. There are 12 residues in the CDR3. In germline, CDR1 is LGHDT, CDR2 YNNKEL (reference sequence). The CDR3 sequence: CASSRTENEAFF. DNA for the CDR3: TGTGCCAGCAGCCGGACGGAAAATGAAGCTTTCTTT.

The rearrangement joins TRBV15 to TRBJ2-2, with 7 bases lining up with TRBD2. The CDR3 extends over 18 amino acids. J gave up 0 bases and V 5 bases, and 12 bases lay outside the gene matches. In germline, CDR1 is LNHNV, CDR2 YYDKDF (reference sequence). CDR3 loop: CATSETYPGLTNTGELFF. The DNA of the CDR3 is TGTGCCACCAGCGAAACTTATCCGGGACTAACGAACACCGGGGAGCTGTTTTTT.

This clone appeared a single time. The gene calls are TRBV3-1 (or the pseudogene TRBV3-2) and TRBJ1-1; D ambiguous. Germline V gives CDR1 LGHDT, CDR2 YNNKEL (reference sequence). The CDR3 runs to 14 residues. Trimming removed 4 bases at V and 4 bases at J, with 13 bases between. CDR3 nucleotide sequence: TGTGCCAGCAGCCGGACCCGGTGGGGCACTGAAGCTTTCTTT. It encodes CASSRTRWGTEAFF.

The chain recombines TRBV7-2 with TRBJ2-3; D unclear. The CDR3 has 15 amino acids. Germline CDR1 SGHTA, CDR2 FQGNSA. The ends were cut back, 1 base at V and 1 base at J, with 9 bases in the middle. DNA of the CDR3: TGTGCCAGCAGCTTAGGGCGTGGGGGCACAGATACGCAGTATTTT. Translation gives CASSLGRGGTDTQYF.

V and J are TRBV4-2 and TRBJ2-1, with D possibly being TRBD2 (6 bases). In germline, CDR1 is LGHNA, CDR2 YNFKEQ. Trimming removed 5 bases at V and 8 bases at J, with 13 bases between. The CDR3 totals 13 residues. In DNA form, the CDR3 reads TGTGCCAGCAGCTTTCGACTAGGCCATGAGCAGTTCTTC. This encodes CASSFRLGHEQFF.

This rearrangement joins TRBV27 to TRBJ1-2, with D maybe TRBD1 (5 bases). CDR3 length: 13 residues. V lost 0 bases, J lost 8 bases, and 10 bases lay in between. CDR1 and CDR2 from the germline V gene are MNHEY and SMNVEV (reference sequence). The CDR3 nucleotides read TGTGCCAGCAGTTTATCGGGGACTAGGGGCTACACCTTC. Amino acid sequence: CASSLSGTRGYTF.

The genes are TRBV28 and TRBJ2-1; weak D call: TRBD2 (6 bases). V was trimmed by 3 bases and J by 5 bases, leaving 17 bases between them. The CDR3 runs 16 residues. The germline CDR1 and CDR2 sequences are MDHEN and SYDVKM. CDR3 region: CASSFFGRLKDNEQFF. In nucleotides, the CDR3 is TGTGCCAGCAGTTTTTTTGGGAGGTTGAAAGACAATGAGCAGTTCTTC.

The chain employs TRBV27 and TRBJ1-2; D perhaps matches TRBD1 (5 bases). Trimming shortened V by 7 bases and J by 2 bases, and 17 bases separated the two germline ends. The CDR3 spans 15 residues. Germline CDR1 MNHEY, CDR2 SMNVEV (reference sequence). The CDR3 DNA reads TGTGCCAGCAACCCTGGGCGGGGCGTAAACTATGGCTACACCTTC. Translation: CASNPGRGVNYGYTF.

This clone was observed a handful of times. The chain recombines TRBV5-1 with TRBJ2-1, with 7 positions matching TRBD1. CDR3 length: 15 amino acids. CDR1 and CDR2 (germline): SGHRS, YFSETQ. With 5 bases clipped from V and 1 base from J, the junction kept 6 bases outside the gene matches. CDR3 nucleotides: TGCGCCAGCAGGCTCCAGGGGGAGTCCTACAATGAGCAGTTCTTC. Its translation is CASRLQGESYNEQFF.

This chain links TRBV7-3 with TRBJ2-7; a weak D match, TRBD1 (6 bases). V was cut by 5 bases and J by 5 bases, with 13 bases left in between. Germline V gene data show CDR1 as SGHTA and CDR2 as FQGTGA. The length of the CDR3 is 13 residues. The CDR3 region has the DNA TGTGCCAGCAGCCCAGGGGTGGAAAACGAGCAGTACTTC. As protein: CASSPGVENEQYF.

The chain couples TRBV28 to TRBJ2-7, with 13 bases matching TRBD2. This CDR3 has 15 residues. The germline V gene encodes CDR1 MDHEN and CDR2 SYDVKM. V lost 5 bases and J lost 3; bases outside the gene matches: 4. The CDR3 DNA follows: TGTGCCAGCAGTCATAGGACTAGCGGGAGCTACGAGCAGTACTTC. Translated, it gives CASSHRTSGSYEQYF.

This chain links TRBV7-9 with TRBJ2-7; 7 bases are shared with TRBD1. V lost 4 bases to trimming and J lost 3 bases; unmatched junction nucleotides: 6. From germline, CDR1 is SEHNR and CDR2 FQNEAQ (reference sequence). This CDR3 is built from 14 residues. The CDR3 region is CASSSTGTVYEQYF. Here the CDR3 DNA reads TGTGCCAGCAGCTCTACCGGGACAGTCTACGAGCAGTACTTC.

DNA for the CDR3: TGTGCCAGCAGCTTAGGCCGGAATCAGCCCCAGCATTTT. Amino acids: CASSLGRNQPQHF. The gene calls are TRBV7-3 and TRBJ1-5; D unresolved. V gave up 2 bases and J gave up 4 bases, with 6 bases separating them. Germline lookup yields CDR1 SGHTA and CDR2 FQGTGA. The CDR3 loop spans 13 amino acids.

The V and J genes are TRBV7-3 and TRBJ2-6, with unresolved D. The CDR3 is 19 amino acids. From germline, CDR1 is SGHTA and CDR2 FQGTGA. V was clipped by 3 bases and J by 0 bases, with 18 bases between them. For the CDR3, the DNA is TGTGCCAGCAGCTTCGATCTCCGGGCCCCTTTCTCTGGGGCCAACGTCCTGACTTTC. Its protein is CASSFDLRAPFSGANVLTF.

The chain couples TRBV7-8 to TRBJ2-1, with 9 bases fitting TRBD1. V trimming: 6 bases; J trimming: 7 bases; junction bases outside the gene matches: 7. Germline CDR1 is SGHVS and CDR2 is FQNEAQ. There are 14 residues in the CDR3. The CDR3 loop reads CASSSWTGDNEQFF. The CDR3 DNA is TGTGCCAGCAGTTCATGGACAGGGGATAATGAGCAGTTCTTC.

This clone has a handful of counts. The CDR3, as DNA: TGTGCCAGCAGCTTAGGACAGGGAAATTACAATGAGCAGTTCTTC. It is translated as CASSLGQGNYNEQFF. V usage is TRBV7-9 and J usage is TRBJ2-1, with 7 positions matching TRBD1. Losses at the gene ends were 1 base for V and 4 bases for J; bases not matched to a gene: 4. CDR1 and CDR2 (germline): SEHNR, FQNEAQ (reference sequence). This CDR3 comprises 15 residues.

This clone came up once. The chain links TRBV5-6 to TRBJ2-5, with D hard to call. Trimming took 4 bases from V and 4 from J, leaving 11 bases between them. The CDR3 totals 13 residues. Germline V CDR1 and CDR2: SGHDT, YYEEEE. CDR3 loop: CASSPLVGETQYF. The CDR3 region has the DNA TGTGCCAGCAGCCCCCTAGTAGGAGAGACCCAGTACTTC.

The chain employs TRBV3-1 (or the pseudogene TRBV3-2) and TRBJ1-5, with D unclear. The germline V and J ends were trimmed by 6 bases and 4 bases, with 10 bases remaining between them. The germline V gene encodes CDR1 LGHDT and CDR2 YNNKEL (reference sequence). The length of the CDR3 is 13 residues. The CDR3 reads CASSSMPNQPQHF. The CDR3 DNA reads as TGTGCCAGCAGTTCAATGCCAAATCAGCCCCAGCATTTT.

The V gene is TRBV30, the J gene TRBJ1-1; D ambiguous. Trimming stripped 1 base from V and 10 bases from J, with 10 bases between. The CDR3 is made up of 11 amino acids. Germline V CDR1 and CDR2: GTSNPN, SVGIG (reference sequence). CDR3 DNA: TGTGCCTGGAGTGGCGGACCAGGAGCTTTCTTT. The encoded protein is CAWSGGPGAFF.

V gene TRBV5-1 combines with J gene TRBJ1-1, with a weak D call TRBD1 (5 bases). This CDR3 is built from 14 residues. Trimming stripped 4 bases from V and 6 bases from J, with 16 bases between. CDR1 SGHRS and CDR2 YFSETQ come from the germline V gene. CDR3 sequence (DNA): TGCGCCAGCAGCCGGGTGGGGCAGGGCGCTGAAGCTTTCTTT. Encoded protein: CASSRVGQGAEAFF.

The chain joins TRBV4-3 to TRBJ2-2, with 9 bases lining up with TRBD1. The V gene end was trimmed by 4 bases and the J gene end by 0 bases; junction bases not matched to a gene: 3. The CDR3 has 16 amino acids. Germline CDR1 LGHNA, CDR2 YSLEER. DNA of the CDR3: TGCGCCAGCAGCCGAGGGACAGGGACGAACACCGGGGAGCTGTTTTTT. Translation: CASSRGTGTNTGELFF.

The gene calls are TRBV4-1 and TRBJ2-1; 10 bases are shared with TRBD2. Germline V gene sequence: CDR1 MGHRA, CDR2 YSYEKL. CDR3 length: 15 residues. V shed 1 base, J shed 4 bases, and the junction held 1 base outside the gene matches. DNA of the CDR3: TGCGCCAGCAGCCAAGTTAGCGGGGGGTACAATGAGCAGTTCTTC. This codes for CASSQVSGGYNEQFF.

The rearrangement links TRBV28 to TRBJ1-1, with 7 positions matching TRBD1. The CDR3 covers 11 residues. With V trimmed by 1 base and J by 10 bases, 0 bases remained unmatched. Germline V gene sequence: CDR1 MDHEN, CDR2 SYDVKM. In DNA form, the CDR3 reads TGTGCCAGCAGTTTATCAGGGGGAGCTTTCTTT. Amino acids: CASSLSGGAFF.

The chain has TRBV10-1 and TRBJ2-3, with 7 bases lining up with TRBD1. V gave up 10 bases and J gave up 0 bases; unmatched junction bases: 4. CDR3 size: 13 residues. CDR1 and CDR2 from the germline V gene are WNHNN and SYGVQD (reference sequence). CDR3 nucleotide sequence: TGCGCCACAGGACAGGTCAGCACAGATACGCAGTATTTT. Amino acid sequence: CATGQVSTDTQYF.

The chain is built from TRBV19 and TRBJ2-7; D is possibly TRBD2 (5 bases). CDR1 is LNHDA, CDR2 SQIVND, per germline (reference sequence). V was shortened by 6 bases and J by 0 bases, with 18 bases between the two germline ends. The length of the CDR3 is 16 residues. CDR3 nucleotides: TGTGCCAGTAGCCCACCCCGGGGTGGAAGCTCCTACGAGCAGTACTTC. It translates to CASSPPRGGSSYEQYF. Supplemented by reference TRBV19 and TRBJ2-7, the full variable domain reads DGGITQSPKYLFRKEGQNVTLSCEQNLNHDAMYWYRQDPGQGLRLIYYSQIVNDFQKGDIAEGYSVSREKKESFPLTVTSAQKNPTAFYLCASSPPRGGSSYEQYFGPGTRLTVT.

The chain recombines TRBV7-2 with TRBJ1-2; D gene unclear. Germline V lookup: CDR1 SGHTA, CDR2 FQGNSA. Between the trimmed V and J ends, which lost 1 base and 8 bases, there was a span of 11 bases. CDR3 length: 13 amino acids. The CDR3 bases are TGTGCCAGCAGCTTAGGGGTCGGGGAAGGCTACACCTTC. This gives the protein CASSLGVGEGYTF. Full variable domain (rest looked up from reference TRBV7-2 and TRBJ1-2): GAGVSQSPSNKVTEKGKDVELRCDPISGHTALYWYRQSLGQGLEFLIYFQGNSAPDKSGLPSDRFSAERTGGSVSTLTIQRTQQEDSAVYLCASSLGVGEGYTFGSGTRLTVV.

This clone showed up just once. The J gene is TRBJ1-1, the V gene TRBV6-2 or TRBV6-3; D gene unclear. The length of the CDR3 is 13 residues. CDR1 MNHEY and CDR2 SVGEGT come from the germline V gene. With 6 bases removed from V and 1 base from J, the gap between germline ends came to 9 bases. The CDR3 loop reads CASSPASNTEAFF. CDR3 coding DNA: TGTGCCAGCAGCCCCGCTTCGAACACTGAAGCTTTCTTT.

The chain carries TRBV6-1 and TRBJ1-5; 10 bases match TRBD1. The CDR3 extends over 15 amino acids. V lost 5 bases and J lost 5; bases outside the gene matches: 6. Germline CDR1 MNHNS, CDR2 SASEGT. In nucleotides, the CDR3 is TGTGCCAGCAGTCTCGGACAGGGGGGATATCAGCCCCAGCATTTT. It encodes CASSLGQGGYQPQHF.